The 14 T cell receptor beta chains in this list originate from one sample, sequenced in a study of CD8 T cells in ankylosing spondylitis. TCRdb reanalysed the 5' RACE reads using MiXCR and keeps one entry per CDR3 protein. This table has roughly 700,000 distinct CDR3 sequences, roughly 19% appearing once. Their antigens are not known. Notes on the study in general: Apparently characteristic of ankylosing spondylitis blood was a TCR beta motif (under ten highly homologous variants).

Input material: blood, either unsorted or a sorted T cell fraction (not recorded which). Receptors were obtained from a male donor with ankylosing spondylitis.

The CDR3 DNA sequence: TGTGCCAGCAGCGCGGACAGGGCTGTGGACATTCAGTACTTC. Protein product: CASSADRAVDIQYF. The chain joins TRBV9 to TRBJ2-4; the match to TRBD1 covers 8 bases. The V gene end was trimmed by 3 bases and the J gene end by 8 bases; junction bases not matched to a gene: 7. The CDR3 is 14 amino acids. Germline V gene data show CDR1 as SGDLS and CDR2 as YYNGEE.

The rearrangement uses TRBV7-9 and TRBJ2-5, with TRBD1 as a possible D gene (5 bases). Trimming left V 1 base short and J 2 bases short, with 11 bases between. Germline CDR1 reads SEHNR; CDR2 reads FQNEAQ (reference sequence). This CDR3 comprises 15 residues. Here the CDR3 reads CASSLGRQLQETQYF. CDR3 DNA: TGTGCCAGCAGCTTAGGGAGACAGTTACAAGAGACCCAGTACTTC.

This clonotype was seen ten or more times. The V and J genes are TRBV29-1 and TRBJ2-3; D may be TRBD1 (6 bases). The CDR3 is 13 residues long. Germline lookup yields CDR1 SQVTM and CDR2 ANQGSEA. Trimming stripped 3 bases from V and 0 bases from J, with 7 bases between. As DNA, the CDR3 is TGCAGCGTTGACAGGGGAAGCACAGATACGCAGTATTTT. Amino acid sequence: CSVDRGSTDTQYF.

The chain has TRBV20-1 and TRBJ1-1, with D hard to call. CDR1 and CDR2 (germline): DFQATT, SNEGSKA (reference sequence). The CDR3 has 14 amino acids. The V gene lost 5 bases and the J gene lost 0 bases, with 13 bases spanning the gap. CDR3 loop: CSASTSPMNTEAFF. The CDR3 DNA sequence: TGCAGTGCTTCGACAAGCCCCATGAACACTGAAGCTTTCTTT.

The CDR3 protein is CASSQDSDLNYEQYF. The CDR3 DNA follows: TGCGCCAGCAGCCAAGATAGCGACTTAAACTACGAGCAGTACTTC. The V call is TRBV4-3, the J call TRBJ2-7; TRBD2 might be the D (5 bases). There are 15 residues in the CDR3. Germline CDR1 and CDR2: LGHNA and YSLEER. Trimming removed 0 bases at V and 3 bases at J, with 12 bases between.

There are many counts of this clonotype. This chain links TRBV4-3 with TRBJ2-1; D is uncertain. The CDR3 is 15 residues long. The germline V and J ends were trimmed by 0 bases and 5 bases, with 11 bases remaining between them. Germline V gene data show CDR1 as LGHNA and CDR2 as YSLEER. The CDR3: CASSQERARHNEQFF. The CDR3 DNA follows: TGCGCCAGCAGCCAAGAACGGGCTAGACACAATGAGCAGTTCTTC.

The chain combines TRBV20-1 with TRBJ2-1; D remains ambiguous. This CDR3 is 10 amino acids long. The V and J ends lost 4 bases and 6 bases respectively, with 4 bases between them. CDR1 is DFQATT and CDR2 is SNEGSKA in the germline V gene (reference sequence). Written as DNA, the CDR3 is TGCAGTGCTAACCCCAATGAGCAGTTCTTC. It is translated as CSANPNEQFF.

V is TRBV12-3 or TRBV12-4 and J is TRBJ1-5, with D tentatively TRBD1 (5 bases). The CDR3 is 16 amino acids. The V and J ends lost 4 bases and 0 bases respectively, with 13 bases between them. CDR3 DNA sequence: TGTGCCAGCAGTTATAGGTGGGGGTATAGCAATCAGCCCCAGCATTTT. Translated: CASSYRWGYSNQPQHF.

This rearrangement joins TRBV19 to TRBJ2-2, with D perhaps TRBD2 (6 bases). The V end lost 11 bases, the J end lost 7 bases, and 17 bases lay between the germline ends. There are 13 residues in the CDR3. Per germline, CDR1 LNHDA and CDR2 SQIVND (reference sequence). CDR3: CASRRDRIGELFF. The CDR3 region has the DNA TGTGCCTCCCGGAGGGACCGAATCGGGGAGCTGTTTTTT.

The chain links TRBV5-1 to TRBJ2-1; the D gene is possibly TRBD1 (7 bases). This CDR3 contains 16 residues. From germline, CDR1 is SGHRS and CDR2 YFSETQ. V was cut by 6 bases and J by 0 bases, with 16 bases left in between. The CDR3 DNA reads as TGCGCCAGCACCAGGGGGGACGGACGCTCCTACAATGAGCAGTTCTTC. This translates into CASTRGDGRSYNEQFF.

The chain uses TRBV5-1 and TRBJ1-1; a possible D gene is TRBD1 (6 bases). The germline V gene encodes CDR1 SGHRS and CDR2 YFSETQ. The germline V and J ends were trimmed by 4 bases and 0 bases, with 10 bases remaining between them. The CDR3 is 14 residues long. The CDR3 nucleotides read TGCGCCAGCAGCGAGGACAGAATGAACACTGAAGCTTTCTTT. Its protein is CASSEDRMNTEAFF.

This clonotype showed up just a few times. The rearrangement links TRBV5-6 to TRBJ2-2; D remains ambiguous. CDR3 length: 16 amino acids. V was cut by 2 bases and J by 0 bases, with 11 bases left in between. Germline V lookup: CDR1 SGHDT, CDR2 YYEEEE. As DNA, the CDR3 is TGTGCCAGCAGCTTTAAGGGCGCCCCGAACACCGGGGAGCTGTTTTTT. Amino acids: CASSFKGAPNTGELFF. Using reference TRBV5-6 and TRBJ2-2 for the parts outside the CDR3, the full variable domain is DAGVTQSPTHLIKTRGQQVTLRCSPKSGHDTVSWYQQALGQGPQFIFQYYEEEERQRGNFPDRFSGHQFPNYSSELNVNALLLGDSALYLCASSFKGAPNTGELFFGEGSRLTVL.

The V and J genes are TRBV14 and TRBJ2-3; D is ambiguous. This CDR3 has 14 residues. Trimming cost V 1 base and J 0 bases, with 5 bases left between them. The germline gives CDR1 SGHDN, CDR2 FVKESK. The CDR3 sequence is CASSQGSSTDTQYF. The CDR3 DNA reads as TGTGCCAGCAGCCAAGGCTCCAGCACAGATACGCAGTATTTT.

This clonotype was seen a handful of times. The chain joins TRBV29-1 to TRBJ2-3; a possible D gene is TRBD1 (5 bases). The ends were cut back, 6 bases at V and 2 bases at J, with 9 bases in the middle. Germline values: CDR1 SQVTM, CDR2 ANQGSEA. The CDR3 runs to 12 residues. Written as DNA, the CDR3 is TGCAGCGTCAAAGGGGACACAGATACGCAGTATTTT. This sequence encodes CSVKGDTDTQYF.